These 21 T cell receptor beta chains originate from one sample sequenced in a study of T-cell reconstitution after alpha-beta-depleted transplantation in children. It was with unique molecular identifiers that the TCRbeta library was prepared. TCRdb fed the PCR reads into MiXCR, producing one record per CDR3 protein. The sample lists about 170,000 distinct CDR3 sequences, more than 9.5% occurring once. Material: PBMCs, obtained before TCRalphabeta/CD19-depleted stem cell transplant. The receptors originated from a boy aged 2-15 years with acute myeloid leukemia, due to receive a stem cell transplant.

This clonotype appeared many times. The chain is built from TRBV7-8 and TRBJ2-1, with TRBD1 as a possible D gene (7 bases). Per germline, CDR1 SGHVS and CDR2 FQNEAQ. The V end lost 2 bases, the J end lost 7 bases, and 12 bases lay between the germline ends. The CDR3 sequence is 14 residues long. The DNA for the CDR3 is TGTGCCAGCAGCTTAAATCAGGGGGGAAATGAGCAGTTCTTC. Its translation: CASSLNQGGNEQFF.

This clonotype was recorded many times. The CDR3 protein is CGVPGQGSTGELFF. The CDR3, as DNA: TGCGGAGTTCCGGGACAGGGGTCTACCGGGGAGCTGTTTTTT. J is TRBJ2-2 and V is TRBV29-1; TRBD1 aligns across 10 bases. The CDR3 is 14 residues long. Germline V CDR1 and CDR2: SQVTM, ANQGSEA.

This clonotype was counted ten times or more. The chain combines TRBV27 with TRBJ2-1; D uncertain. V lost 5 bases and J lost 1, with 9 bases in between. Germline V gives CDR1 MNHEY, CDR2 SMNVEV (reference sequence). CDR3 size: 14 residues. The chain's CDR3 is CASSLTRSYNEQFF. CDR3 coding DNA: TGTGCCAGCAGTCTAACACGGTCCTACAATGAGCAGTTCTTC.

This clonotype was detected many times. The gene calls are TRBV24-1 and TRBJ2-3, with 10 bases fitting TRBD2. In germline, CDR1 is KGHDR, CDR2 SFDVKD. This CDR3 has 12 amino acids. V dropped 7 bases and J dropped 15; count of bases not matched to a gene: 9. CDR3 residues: CATSESGGAAYF. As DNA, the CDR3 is TGTGCCACCAGCGAAAGCGGGGGGGCCGCCTATTTT.

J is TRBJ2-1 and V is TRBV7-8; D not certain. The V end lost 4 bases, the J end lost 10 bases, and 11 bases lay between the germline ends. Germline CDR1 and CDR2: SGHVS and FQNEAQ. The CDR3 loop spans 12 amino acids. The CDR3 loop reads CASSSTGWEQFF. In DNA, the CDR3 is TGTGCCAGCAGCTCCACTGGCTGGGAGCAGTTCTTC.

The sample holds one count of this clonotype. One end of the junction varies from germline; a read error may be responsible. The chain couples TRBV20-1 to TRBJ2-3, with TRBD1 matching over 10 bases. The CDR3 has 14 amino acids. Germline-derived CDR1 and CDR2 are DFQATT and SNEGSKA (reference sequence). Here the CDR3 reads CSAVRGQGPDTLYF. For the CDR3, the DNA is TGCAGTGCTGTTCGGGGACAGGGGCCAGATACGCTGTATTTT.

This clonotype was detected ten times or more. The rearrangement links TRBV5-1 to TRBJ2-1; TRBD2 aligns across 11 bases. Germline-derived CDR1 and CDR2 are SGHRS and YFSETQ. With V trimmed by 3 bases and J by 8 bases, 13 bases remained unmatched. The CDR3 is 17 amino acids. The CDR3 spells CASSWGGLAGGGHEQFF. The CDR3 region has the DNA TGCGCCAGCAGCTGGGGGGGGCTAGCGGGAGGAGGCCATGAGCAGTTCTTC.

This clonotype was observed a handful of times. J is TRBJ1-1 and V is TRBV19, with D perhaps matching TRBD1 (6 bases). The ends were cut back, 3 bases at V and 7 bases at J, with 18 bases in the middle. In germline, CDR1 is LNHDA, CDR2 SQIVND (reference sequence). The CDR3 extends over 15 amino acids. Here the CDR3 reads CASSIRGGGTREAFF. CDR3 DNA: TGTGCCAGTAGTATCCGAGGGGGGGGTACCCGTGAAGCTTTCTTT.

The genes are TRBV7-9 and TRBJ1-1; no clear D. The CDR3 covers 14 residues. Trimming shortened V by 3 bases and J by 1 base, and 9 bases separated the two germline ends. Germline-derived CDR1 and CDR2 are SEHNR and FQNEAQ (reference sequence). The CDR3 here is CASSLGNGNTEAFF. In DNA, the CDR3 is TGTGCCAGCAGCTTGGGAAATGGGAACACTGAAGCTTTCTTT.

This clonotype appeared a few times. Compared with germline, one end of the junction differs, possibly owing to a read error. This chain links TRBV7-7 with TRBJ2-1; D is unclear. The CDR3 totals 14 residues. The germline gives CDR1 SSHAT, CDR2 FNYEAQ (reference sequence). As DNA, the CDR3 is TGTGCTAGCAGCTTAGCAGGACGGTACAATGAGCAGTTCTTC. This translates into CASSLAGRYNEQFF.

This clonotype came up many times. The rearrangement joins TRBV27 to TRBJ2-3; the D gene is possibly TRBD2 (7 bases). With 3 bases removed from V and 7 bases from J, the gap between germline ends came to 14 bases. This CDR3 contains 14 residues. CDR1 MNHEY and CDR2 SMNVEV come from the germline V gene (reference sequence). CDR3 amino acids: CASSFGPGGNTQYF. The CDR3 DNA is TGTGCCAGCAGTTTTGGTCCGGGGGGCAATACGCAGTATTTT.

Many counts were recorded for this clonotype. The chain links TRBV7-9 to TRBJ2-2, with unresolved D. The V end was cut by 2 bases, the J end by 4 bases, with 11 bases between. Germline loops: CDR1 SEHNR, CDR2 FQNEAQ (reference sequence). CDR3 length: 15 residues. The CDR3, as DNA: TGTGCCAGCAGCTTATTTCCATCCACCACCGGGGAGCTGTTTTTT. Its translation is CASSLFPSTTGELFF.

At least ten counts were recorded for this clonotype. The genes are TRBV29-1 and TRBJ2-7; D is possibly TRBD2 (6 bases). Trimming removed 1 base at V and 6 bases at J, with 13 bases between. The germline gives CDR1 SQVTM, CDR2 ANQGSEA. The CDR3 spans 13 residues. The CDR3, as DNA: TGCAGCGTTGAAGTGGGGACTCCTCTCGAGCAGTACTTC. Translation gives CSVEVGTPLEQYF.

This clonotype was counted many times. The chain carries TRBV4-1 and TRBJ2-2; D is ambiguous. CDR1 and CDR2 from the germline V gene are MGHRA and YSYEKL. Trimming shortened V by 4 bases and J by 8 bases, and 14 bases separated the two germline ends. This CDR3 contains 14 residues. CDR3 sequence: CASSPQTTPGELFF. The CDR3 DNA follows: TGCGCCAGCAGCCCCCAGACCACACCGGGGGAGCTGTTTTTT.

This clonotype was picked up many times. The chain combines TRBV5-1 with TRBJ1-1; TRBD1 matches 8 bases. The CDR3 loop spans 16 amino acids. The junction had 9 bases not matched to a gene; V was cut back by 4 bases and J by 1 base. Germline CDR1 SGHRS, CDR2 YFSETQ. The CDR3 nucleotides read TGCGCCAGCAGCGCTCGACAGGGGTCGGCGAACACTGAAGCTTTCTTT. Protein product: CASSARQGSANTEAFF.

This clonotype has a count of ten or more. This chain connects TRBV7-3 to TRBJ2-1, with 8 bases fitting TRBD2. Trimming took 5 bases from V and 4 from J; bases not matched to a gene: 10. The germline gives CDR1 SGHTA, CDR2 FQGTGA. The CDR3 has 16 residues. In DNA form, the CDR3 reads TGTGCCAGCAGCCCGGTTAGCGGGACGATGTACAATGAGCAGTTCTTC. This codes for CASSPVSGTMYNEQFF.

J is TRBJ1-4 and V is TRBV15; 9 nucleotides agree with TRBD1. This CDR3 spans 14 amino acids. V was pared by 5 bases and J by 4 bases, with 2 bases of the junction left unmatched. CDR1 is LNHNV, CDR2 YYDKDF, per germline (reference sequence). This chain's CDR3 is CATSPGQGNEKLFF. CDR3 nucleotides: TGTGCCACCAGCCCGGGACAGGGTAATGAAAAACTGTTTTTT.

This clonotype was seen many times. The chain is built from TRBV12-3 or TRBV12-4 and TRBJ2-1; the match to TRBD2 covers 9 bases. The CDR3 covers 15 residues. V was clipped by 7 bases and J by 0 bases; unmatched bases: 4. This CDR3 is CASKVTSGSYNEQFF. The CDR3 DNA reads TGTGCCAGCAAGGTGACTAGCGGCTCCTACAATGAGCAGTTCTTC.

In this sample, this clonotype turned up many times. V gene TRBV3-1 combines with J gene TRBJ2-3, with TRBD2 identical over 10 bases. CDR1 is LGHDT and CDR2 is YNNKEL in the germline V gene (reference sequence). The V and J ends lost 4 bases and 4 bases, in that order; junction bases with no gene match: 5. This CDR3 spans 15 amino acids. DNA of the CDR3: TGTGCCAGCAGCCCTCGGACTAGCGGTTCAGATACGCAGTATTTT. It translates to CASSPRTSGSDTQYF.

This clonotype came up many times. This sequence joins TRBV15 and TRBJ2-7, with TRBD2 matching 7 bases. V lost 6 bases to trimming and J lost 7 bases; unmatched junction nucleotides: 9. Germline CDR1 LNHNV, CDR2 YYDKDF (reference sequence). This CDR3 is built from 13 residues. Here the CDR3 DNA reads TGTGCCACCAGGAACGGACTAGACTCGGAGCAGTACTTC. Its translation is CATRNGLDSEQYF.

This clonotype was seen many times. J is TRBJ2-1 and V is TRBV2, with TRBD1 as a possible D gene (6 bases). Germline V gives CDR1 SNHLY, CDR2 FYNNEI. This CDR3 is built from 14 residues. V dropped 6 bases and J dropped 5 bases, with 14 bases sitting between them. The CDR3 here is CASSHRAPNNEQFF. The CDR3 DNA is TGTGCCAGCAGCCACAGGGCTCCTAACAATGAGCAGTTCTTC.